This T cell receptor (beta chain) is from a study of blood T cells in healthy people across ages. This clonotype came up a few times. It was with a sample-barcoded 5' primer and a J-beta primer mix that a second PCR of about 6 to 12 cycles was run. TCRdb called the 5' RACE reads again in MiXCR, with one record for every CDR3 protein. The sample records some 1.5 million distinct CDR3 sequences, about 42% being singletons. The sample comprised blood. The sequence was obtained from a woman younger than 30 in good health.

The CDR3 loop reads CSVDPPRGDYNEQFF. CDR3 nucleotides: TGCAGCGTTGACCCTCCAAGGGGGGACTACAATGAGCAGTTCTTC. The genes are TRBV29-1 and TRBJ2-1; TRBD1 or TRBD2 may be the D gene (6 bases each). Germline V CDR1 and CDR2: SQVTM, ANQGSEA. This CDR3 has 15 amino acids. V was cut by 3 bases and J by 3 bases, with 15 bases left in between.